The 9 T cell receptor beta chains below all came from one sample that was sequenced in a study of blood T cell repertoires in COVID-19. The table came from immunoSEQ multiplex PCR; TCRdb's copy has only in-frame clones and leaves some out. The data hold about 150,000 clones, with 75% to 85% observed a single time. Sequencing input: peripheral blood. The receptors were sampled from a man in his sixties with active or convalescent COVID-19.

This rearrangement joins TRBV5-4 to TRBJ1-1, with D perhaps TRBD1 (6 bases). The CDR3 has 18 amino acids. Per the germline V gene, CDR1 is SGHNT and CDR2 is YYREEE (reference sequence). Trimming removed 3 bases at V and 2 bases at J, with 23 bases between. CDR3 region: CASSSKPGQLTINTEAFF. Here the CDR3 DNA reads TGTGCCAGCAGCTCCAAACCGGGACAACTAACCATTAACACTGAAGCTTTCTTT.

This clone appeared once. The chain couples TRBV5-1 to TRBJ2-1, with 11 bases matching TRBD2. CDR1 SGHRS and CDR2 YFSETQ come from the germline V gene. J lost 0 bases, V lost 0 bases, and 5 bases had no gene match. The CDR3 is 18 amino acids. CDR3 nucleotides: TGCGCCAGCAGCTTGGGCCAGGGACTAGCGGACTCCTACAATGAGCAGTTCTTC. Translating it yields CASSLGQGLADSYNEQFF.

This chain uses TRBV11-2 with TRBJ1-2; tentative D call: TRBD1 (6 bases). Germline V CDR1 and CDR2: SGHAT, FQNNGV. The CDR3 sequence is 12 residues long. V was shortened by 2 bases and J by 12 bases, with 13 bases between the two germline ends. The CDR3 DNA is TGTGCCAGCAGCTTACCCACAGGGAGCCACACCTTC. This gives the protein CASSLPTGSHTF. The full variable domain, with the rest looked up from reference TRBV11-2 and TRBJ1-2, is EAGVAQSPRYKIIEKRQSVAFWCNPISGHATLYWYQQILGQGPKLLIQFQNNGVVDDSQLPKDRFSAERLKGVDSTLKIQPAKLEDSAVYLCASSLPTGSHTFGSGTRLTVV.

The V and J genes are TRBV9 and TRBJ2-3; D unresolved. The CDR3 has 16 residues. From germline, CDR1 is SGDLS and CDR2 YYNGEE. V dropped 2 bases and J dropped 3 bases, with 16 bases sitting between them. This CDR3 reads CASSVTPEHGTDTQYF. The DNA of the CDR3 is TGTGCCAGCAGCGTTACCCCGGAGCATGGGACAGATACGCAGTATTTT.

The rearrangement uses TRBV9 and TRBJ2-7, with 8 bases identical to TRBD1. Germline assignment: CDR1 SGDLS and CDR2 YYNGEE. V lost 0 bases to trimming and J lost 1 base; unmatched junction nucleotides: 3. The CDR3 is 15 amino acids. The CDR3 DNA follows: TGTGCCAGCAGCGTAGGAGACAGGGGTTCCTACGAGCAGTACTTC. It codes for CASSVGDRGSYEQYF.

The rearrangement uses TRBV5-5 and TRBJ1-5, with D unclear. The V and J ends lost 1 base and 9 bases respectively, with 11 bases between them. The germline CDR1 and CDR2 sequences are SGHKS and YYEKEE (reference sequence). This CDR3 comprises 13 residues. The CDR3: CASSLLVARPQHF. Written as DNA, the CDR3 is TGTGCCAGCAGCTTGCTCGTAGCGAGGCCCCAGCATTTT.

The chain recombines TRBV27 with TRBJ1-1; D unresolved. The V and J ends lost 6 bases and 1 base respectively, with 12 bases between them. CDR1 is MNHEY, CDR2 SMNVEV, per germline (reference sequence). The CDR3 runs to 14 residues. CDR3 nucleotides: TGTGCCAGCAGGAGGTCCGGCGGGAACACTGAAGCTTTCTTT. This translates into CASRRSGGNTEAFF.

The rearrangement links TRBV4-3 to TRBJ1-5; possibly TRBD1 for D (5 bases). This CDR3 contains 16 residues. Germline CDR1 and CDR2: LGHNA and YSLEER. Trimming cost V 0 bases and J 3 bases, with 12 bases left between them. CDR3 nucleotides: TGCGCCAGCAGCCAAGAAGCCGGGGGGGTCAATCAGCCCCAGCATTTT. Protein: CASSQEAGGVNQPQHF.

The chain recombines TRBV19 with TRBJ1-4, with 7 nucleotides matching TRBD1. The CDR3 sequence is 15 residues long. V was clipped by 4 bases and J by 3 bases; unmatched bases: 5. Looked up from germline, CDR1 is LNHDA and CDR2 is SQIVND (reference sequence). CDR3 nucleotide sequence: TGTGCCAGTAGTAGGGACAGACCCTCTAATGAAAAACTGTTTTTT. Translated: CASSRDRPSNEKLFF. Based on the CDR3 plus reference TRBV19 and TRBJ1-4, the full variable domain is DGGITQSPKYLFRKEGQNVTLSCEQNLNHDAMYWYRQDPGQGLRLIYYSQIVNDFQKGDIAEGYSVSREKKESFPLTVTSAQKNPTAFYLCASSRDRPSNEKLFFGSGTQLSVL.